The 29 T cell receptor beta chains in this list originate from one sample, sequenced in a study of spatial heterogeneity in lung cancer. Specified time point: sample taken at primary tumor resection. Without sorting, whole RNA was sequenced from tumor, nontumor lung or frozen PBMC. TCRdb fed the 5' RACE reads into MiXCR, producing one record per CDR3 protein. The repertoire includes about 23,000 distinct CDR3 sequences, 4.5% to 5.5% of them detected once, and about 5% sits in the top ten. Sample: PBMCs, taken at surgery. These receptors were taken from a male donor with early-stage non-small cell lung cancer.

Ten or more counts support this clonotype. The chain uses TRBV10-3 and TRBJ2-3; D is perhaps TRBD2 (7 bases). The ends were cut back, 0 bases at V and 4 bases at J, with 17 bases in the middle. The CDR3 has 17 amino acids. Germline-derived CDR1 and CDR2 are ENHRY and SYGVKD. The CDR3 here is CAISESGFGGQADTQYF. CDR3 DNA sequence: TGTGCCATCAGTGAGTCAGGATTCGGGGGGCAGGCAGATACGCAGTATTTT.

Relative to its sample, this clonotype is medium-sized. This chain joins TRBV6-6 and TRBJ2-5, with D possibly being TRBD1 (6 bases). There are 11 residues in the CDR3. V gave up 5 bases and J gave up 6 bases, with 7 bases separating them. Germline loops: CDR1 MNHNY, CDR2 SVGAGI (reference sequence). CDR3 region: CASSTGQTQYF. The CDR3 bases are TGTGCCAGCAGTACAGGGCAGACCCAGTACTTC.

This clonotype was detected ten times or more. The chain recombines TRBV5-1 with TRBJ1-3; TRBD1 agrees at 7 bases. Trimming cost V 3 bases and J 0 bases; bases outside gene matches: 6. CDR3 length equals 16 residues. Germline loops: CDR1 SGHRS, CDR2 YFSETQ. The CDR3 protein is CASSSSGQRSGNTIYF. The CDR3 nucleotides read TGCGCCAGCAGCTCCTCGGGACAGCGCTCTGGAAACACCATATATTTT. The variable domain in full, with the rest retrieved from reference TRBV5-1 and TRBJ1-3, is KAGVTQTPRYLIKTRGQQVTLSCSPISGHRSVSWYQQTPGQGLQFLFEYFSETQRNKGNFPGRFSGRQFSNSRSEMNVSTLELGDSALYLCASSSSGQRSGNTIYFGEGSWLTVV.

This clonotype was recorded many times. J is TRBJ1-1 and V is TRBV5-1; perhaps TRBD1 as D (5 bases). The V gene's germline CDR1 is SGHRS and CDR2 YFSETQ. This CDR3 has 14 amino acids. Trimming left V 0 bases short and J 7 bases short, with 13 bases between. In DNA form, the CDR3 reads TGCGCCAGCAGCTTGGGACAGTCAACCGATGAAGCTTTCTTT. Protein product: CASSLGQSTDEAFF.

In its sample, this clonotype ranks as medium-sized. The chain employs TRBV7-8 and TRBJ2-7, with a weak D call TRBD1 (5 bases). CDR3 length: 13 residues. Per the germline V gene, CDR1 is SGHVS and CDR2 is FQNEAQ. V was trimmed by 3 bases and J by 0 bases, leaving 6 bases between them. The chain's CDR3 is CASSFDSSYEQYF. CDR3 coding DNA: TGTGCCAGCAGCTTTGACAGCTCCTACGAGCAGTACTTC. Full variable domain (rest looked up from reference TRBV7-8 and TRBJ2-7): GAGVSQSPRYKVAKRGQDVALRCDPISGHVSLFWYQQALGQGPEFLTYFQNEAQLDKSGLPSDRFFAERPEGSVSTLKIQRTQQEDSAVYLCASSFDSSYEQYFGPGTRLTVT.

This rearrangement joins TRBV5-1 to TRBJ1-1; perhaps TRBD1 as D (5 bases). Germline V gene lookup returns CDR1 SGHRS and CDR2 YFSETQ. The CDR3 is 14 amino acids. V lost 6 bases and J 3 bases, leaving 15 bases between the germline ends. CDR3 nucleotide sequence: TGCGCCAGCACCCTGGGGGGGATGCACACTGAAGCTTTCTTT. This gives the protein CASTLGGMHTEAFF. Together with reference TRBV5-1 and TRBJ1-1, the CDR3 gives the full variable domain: KAGVTQTPRYLIKTRGQQVTLSCSPISGHRSVSWYQQTPGQGLQFLFEYFSETQRNKGNFPGRFSGRQFSNSRSEMNVSTLELGDSALYLCASTLGGMHTEAFFGQGTRLTVV.

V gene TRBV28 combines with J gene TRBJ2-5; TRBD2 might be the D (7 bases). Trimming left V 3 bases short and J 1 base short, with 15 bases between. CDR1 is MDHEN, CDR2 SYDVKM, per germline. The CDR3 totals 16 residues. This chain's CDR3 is CASSLGAGGGQETQYF. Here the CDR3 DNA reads TGTGCCAGCAGTTTGGGGGCTGGGGGGGGCCAAGAGACCCAGTACTTC.

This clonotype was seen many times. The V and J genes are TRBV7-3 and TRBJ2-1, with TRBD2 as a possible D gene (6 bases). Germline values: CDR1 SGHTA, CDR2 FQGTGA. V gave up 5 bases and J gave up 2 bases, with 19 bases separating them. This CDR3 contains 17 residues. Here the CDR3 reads CASSRTGTPGPYNEQFF. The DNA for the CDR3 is TGTGCCAGCAGCCGGACCGGGACTCCCGGCCCCTACAATGAGCAGTTCTTC.

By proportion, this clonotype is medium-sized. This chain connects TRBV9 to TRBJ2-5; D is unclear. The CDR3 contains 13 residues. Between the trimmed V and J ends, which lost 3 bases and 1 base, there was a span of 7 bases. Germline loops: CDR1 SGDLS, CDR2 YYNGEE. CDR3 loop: CASSATSQETQYF. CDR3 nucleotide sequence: TGTGCCAGCAGCGCCACCAGCCAAGAGACCCAGTACTTC. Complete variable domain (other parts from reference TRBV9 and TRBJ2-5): DSGVTQTPKHLITATGQRVTLRCSPRSGDLSVYWYQQSLDQGLQFLIQYYNGEERAKGNILERFSAQQFPDLHSELNLSSLELGDSALYFCASSATSQETQYFGPGTRLLVL.

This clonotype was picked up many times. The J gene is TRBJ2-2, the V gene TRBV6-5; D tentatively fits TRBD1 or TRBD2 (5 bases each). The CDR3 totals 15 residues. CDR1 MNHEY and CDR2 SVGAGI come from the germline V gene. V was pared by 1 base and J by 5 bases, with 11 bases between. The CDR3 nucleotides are TGTGCCAGCAGTTACTGGGGGTCGGTAACCGGGGAGCTGTTTTTT. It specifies CASSYWGSVTGELFF.

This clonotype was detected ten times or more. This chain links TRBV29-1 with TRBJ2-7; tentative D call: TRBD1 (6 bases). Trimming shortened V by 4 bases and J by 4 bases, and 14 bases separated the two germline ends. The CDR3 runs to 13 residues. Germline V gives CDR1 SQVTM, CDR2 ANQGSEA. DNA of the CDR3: TGCAGCGTTGCCAAGGGACACGAATACGAGCAGTACTTC. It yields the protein CSVAKGHEYEQYF.

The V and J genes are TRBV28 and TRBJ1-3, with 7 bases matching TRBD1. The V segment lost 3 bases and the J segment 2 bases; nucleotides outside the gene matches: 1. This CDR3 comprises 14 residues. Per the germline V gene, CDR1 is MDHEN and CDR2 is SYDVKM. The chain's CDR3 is CASSFDRAGNTIYF. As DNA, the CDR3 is TGTGCCAGCAGTTTTGACAGGGCTGGAAACACCATATATTTT.

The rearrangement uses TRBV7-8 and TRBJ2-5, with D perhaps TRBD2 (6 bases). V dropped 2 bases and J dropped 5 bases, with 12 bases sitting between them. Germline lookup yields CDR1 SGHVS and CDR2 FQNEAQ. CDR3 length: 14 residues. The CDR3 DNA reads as TGTGCCAGCAGCTTATCCGAACTAGCCGAGACCCAGTACTTC. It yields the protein CASSLSELAETQYF.

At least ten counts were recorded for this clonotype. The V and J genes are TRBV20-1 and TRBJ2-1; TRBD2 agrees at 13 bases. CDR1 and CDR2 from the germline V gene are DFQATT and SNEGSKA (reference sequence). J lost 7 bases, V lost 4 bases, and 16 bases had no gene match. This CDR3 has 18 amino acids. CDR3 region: CSAIHAGLAGNLGNEQFF. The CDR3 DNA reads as TGCAGTGCTATCCACGCGGGACTAGCGGGAAACTTGGGGAATGAGCAGTTCTTC.

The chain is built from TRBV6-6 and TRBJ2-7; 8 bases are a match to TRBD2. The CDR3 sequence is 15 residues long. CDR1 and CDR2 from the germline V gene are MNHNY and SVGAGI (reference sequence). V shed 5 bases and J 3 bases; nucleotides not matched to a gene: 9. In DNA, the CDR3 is TGTGCCAGCAGTACCAACCGCGGGGGGAGCTACGAGCAGTACTTC. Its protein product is CASSTNRGGSYEQYF.

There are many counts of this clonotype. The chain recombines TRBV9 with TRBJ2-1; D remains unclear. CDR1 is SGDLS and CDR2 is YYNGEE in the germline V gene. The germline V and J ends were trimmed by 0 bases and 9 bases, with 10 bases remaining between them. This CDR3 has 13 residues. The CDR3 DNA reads TGTGCCAGCAGCGTAGGCGAAAAGCGTGAGCAGTTCTTC. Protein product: CASSVGEKREQFF.

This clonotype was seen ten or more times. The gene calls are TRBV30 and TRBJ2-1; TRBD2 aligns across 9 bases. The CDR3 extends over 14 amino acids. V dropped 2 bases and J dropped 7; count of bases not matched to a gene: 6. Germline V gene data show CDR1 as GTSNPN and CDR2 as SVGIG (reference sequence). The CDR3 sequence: CAWSRGLAGNEQFF. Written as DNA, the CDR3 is TGTGCCTGGAGTAGGGGACTAGCCGGGAATGAGCAGTTCTTC.

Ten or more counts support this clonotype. The CDR3 DNA reads as TGTGCCAGCAGCCGACAGGGGGCAGGAAACAATGAGCAGTTCTTC. Translating gives CASSRQGAGNNEQFF. The chain has TRBV7-2 and TRBJ2-1; 10 bases agree with TRBD1. Germline values: CDR1 SGHTA, CDR2 FQGNSA. V lost 5 bases and J lost 5; bases outside the gene matches: 6. This CDR3 spans 15 amino acids.

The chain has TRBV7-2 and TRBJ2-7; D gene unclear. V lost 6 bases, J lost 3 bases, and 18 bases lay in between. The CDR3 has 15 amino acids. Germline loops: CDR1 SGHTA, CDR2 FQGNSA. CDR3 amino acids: CASRKDGFQYYEQYF. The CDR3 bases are TGTGCCAGCAGAAAGGACGGATTTCAATACTACGAGCAGTACTTC.

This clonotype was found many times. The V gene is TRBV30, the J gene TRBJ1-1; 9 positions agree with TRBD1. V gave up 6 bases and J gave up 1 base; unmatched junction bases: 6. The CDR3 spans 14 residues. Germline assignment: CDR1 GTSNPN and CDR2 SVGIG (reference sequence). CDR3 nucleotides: TGTGCCTGCCAATGGACAGGGGCGAACACTGAAGCTTTCTTT. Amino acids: CACQWTGANTEAFF.

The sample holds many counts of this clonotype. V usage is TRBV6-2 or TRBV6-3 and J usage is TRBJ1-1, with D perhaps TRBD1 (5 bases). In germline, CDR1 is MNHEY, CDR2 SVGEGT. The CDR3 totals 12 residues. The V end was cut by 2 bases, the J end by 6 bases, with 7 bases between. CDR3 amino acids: CASSYGGAEAFF. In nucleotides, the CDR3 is TGTGCCAGCAGTTACGGGGGGGCTGAAGCTTTCTTT.

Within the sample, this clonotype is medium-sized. CDR3 in amino acids: CASSEGQGVFLNTEAFF. The DNA for the CDR3 is TGTGCCAGCAGTGAAGGACAGGGGGTATTCCTGAACACTGAAGCTTTCTTT. The chain combines TRBV2 with TRBJ1-1, with TRBD1 matching over 9 bases. The CDR3 is 17 amino acids. J gave up 0 bases and V 1 base, and 6 bases lay outside the gene matches. Germline lookup yields CDR1 SNHLY and CDR2 FYNNEI.

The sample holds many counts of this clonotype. CDR3 sequence: CASSPGTAEENLHF. The CDR3 DNA sequence: TGTGCCAGCTCACCCGGGACGGCCGAGGAGAACCTCCACTTT. The chain has TRBV18 and TRBJ1-6, with D tentatively TRBD1 (5 bases). Trimming took 3 bases from V and 15 from J, leaving 18 bases between them. CDR3 length: 14 residues. CDR1 is KGHSH, CDR2 LQKENI, per germline. Full variable domain (outside the CDR3, taken from reference TRBV18 and TRBJ1-6): NAGVMQNPRHLVRRRGQEARLRCSPMKGHSHVYWYRQLPEEGLKFMVYLQKENIIDESGMPKERFSAEFPKEGPSILRIQQVVRGDSAAYFCASSPGTAEENLHFGNGTRLTVT.

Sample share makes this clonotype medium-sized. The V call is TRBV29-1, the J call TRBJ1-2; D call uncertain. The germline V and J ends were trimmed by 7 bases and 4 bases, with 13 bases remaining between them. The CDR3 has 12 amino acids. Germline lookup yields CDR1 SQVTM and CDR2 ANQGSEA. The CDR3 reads CSGGPAIYGYTF. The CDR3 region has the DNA TGCAGCGGAGGCCCCGCAATCTATGGCTACACCTTC.

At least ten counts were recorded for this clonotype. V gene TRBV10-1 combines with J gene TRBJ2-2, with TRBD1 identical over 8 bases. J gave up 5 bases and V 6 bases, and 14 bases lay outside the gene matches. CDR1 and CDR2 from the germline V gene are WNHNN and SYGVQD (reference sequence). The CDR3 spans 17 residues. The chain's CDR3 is CASRTSVRTGRTGELFF. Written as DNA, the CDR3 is TGCGCCAGCAGGACGTCAGTGCGGACAGGGAGGACCGGGGAGCTGTTTTTT.

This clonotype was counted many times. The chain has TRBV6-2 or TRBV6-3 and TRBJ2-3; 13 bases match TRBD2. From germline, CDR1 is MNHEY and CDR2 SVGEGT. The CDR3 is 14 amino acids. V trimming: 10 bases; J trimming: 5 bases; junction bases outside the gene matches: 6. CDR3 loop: CATRLAGGRDTQYF. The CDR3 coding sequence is TGTGCCACCCGACTAGCGGGGGGCAGAGATACGCAGTATTTT.

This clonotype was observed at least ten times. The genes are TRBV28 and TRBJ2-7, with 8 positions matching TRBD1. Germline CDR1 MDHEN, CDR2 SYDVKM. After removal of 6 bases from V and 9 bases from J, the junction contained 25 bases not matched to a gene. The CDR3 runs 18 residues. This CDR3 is CASSETGTGTIPRRGQYF. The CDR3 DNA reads TGTGCCAGCAGCGAAACCGGGACAGGCACCATCCCCCGACGTGGGCAGTACTTC.

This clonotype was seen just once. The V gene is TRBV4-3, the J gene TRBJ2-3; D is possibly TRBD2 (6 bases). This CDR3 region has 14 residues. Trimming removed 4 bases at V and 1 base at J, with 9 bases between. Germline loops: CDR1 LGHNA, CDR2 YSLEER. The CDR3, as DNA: TGCGCCAGCAGCCGGGACTTGGGCACAGATACGCAGTATTTT. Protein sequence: CASSRDLGTDTQYF.

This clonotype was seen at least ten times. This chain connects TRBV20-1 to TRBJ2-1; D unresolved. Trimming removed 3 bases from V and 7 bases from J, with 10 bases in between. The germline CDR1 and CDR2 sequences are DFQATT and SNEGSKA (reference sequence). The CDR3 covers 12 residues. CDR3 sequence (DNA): TGCAGTGCTAGTGGAAGGATTAATGAGCAGTTCTTC. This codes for CSASGRINEQFF.